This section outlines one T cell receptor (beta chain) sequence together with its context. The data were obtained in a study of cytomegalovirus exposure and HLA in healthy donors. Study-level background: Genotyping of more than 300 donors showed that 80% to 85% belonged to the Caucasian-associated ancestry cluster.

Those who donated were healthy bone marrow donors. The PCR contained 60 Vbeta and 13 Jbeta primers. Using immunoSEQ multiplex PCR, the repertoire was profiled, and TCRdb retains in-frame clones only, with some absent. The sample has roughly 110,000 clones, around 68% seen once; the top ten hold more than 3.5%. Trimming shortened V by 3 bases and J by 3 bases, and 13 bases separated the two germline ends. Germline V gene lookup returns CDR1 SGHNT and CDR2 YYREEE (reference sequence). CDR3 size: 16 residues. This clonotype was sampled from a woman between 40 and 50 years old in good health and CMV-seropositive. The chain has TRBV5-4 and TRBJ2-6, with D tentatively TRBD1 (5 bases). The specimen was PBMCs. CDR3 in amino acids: CASSSLSQGGANVLTF. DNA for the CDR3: TGTGCCAGCAGCTCCCTTTCTCAGGGTGGGGCCAACGTCCTGACTTTC. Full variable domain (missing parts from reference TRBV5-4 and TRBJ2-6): ETGVTQSPTHLIKTRGQQVTLRCSSQSGHNTVSWYQQALGQGPQFIFQYYREEENGRGNFPPRFSGLQFPNYSSELNVNALELDDSALYLCASSSLSQGGANVLTFGAGSRLTVL.